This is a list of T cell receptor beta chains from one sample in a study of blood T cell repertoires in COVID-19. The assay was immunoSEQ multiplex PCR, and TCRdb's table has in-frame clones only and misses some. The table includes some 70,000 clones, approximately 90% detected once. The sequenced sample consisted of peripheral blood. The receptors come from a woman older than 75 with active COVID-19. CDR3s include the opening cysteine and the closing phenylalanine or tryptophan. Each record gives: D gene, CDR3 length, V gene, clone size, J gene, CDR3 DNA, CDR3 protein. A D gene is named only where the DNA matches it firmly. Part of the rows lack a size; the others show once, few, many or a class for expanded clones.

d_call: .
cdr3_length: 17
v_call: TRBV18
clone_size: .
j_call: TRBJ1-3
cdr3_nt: TGTGCCAGCTCACCACTCACCGGGGAGGTCCCTGGAAACACCATATATTTT
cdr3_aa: CASSPLTGEVPGNTIYF

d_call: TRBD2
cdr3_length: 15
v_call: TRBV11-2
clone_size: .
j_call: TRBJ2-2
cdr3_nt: TGTGCCAGCAGCTATACCGGGACTAGCGCCGGGGAGCTGTTTTTT
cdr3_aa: CASSYTGTSAGELFF

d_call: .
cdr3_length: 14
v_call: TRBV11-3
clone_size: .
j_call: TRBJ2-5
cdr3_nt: TGTGCCAGCAGCGCTGGCTACGGAGGAGGGGCCCAGTACTTC
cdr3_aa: CASSAGYGGGAQYF

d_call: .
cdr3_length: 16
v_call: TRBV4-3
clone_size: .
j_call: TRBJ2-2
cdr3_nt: TGCGCCAGCAGCTTTTTGGGGAGCGCGAACACCGGGGAGCTGTTTTTT
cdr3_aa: CASSFLGSANTGELFF

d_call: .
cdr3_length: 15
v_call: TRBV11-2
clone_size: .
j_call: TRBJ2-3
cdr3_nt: TGTGCCAGCAGCTTAGTTGCGGGAAGCGCAGATACGCAGTATTTT
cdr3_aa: CASSLVAGSADTQYF

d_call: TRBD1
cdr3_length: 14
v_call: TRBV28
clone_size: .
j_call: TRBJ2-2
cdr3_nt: TGTGCCAGCTGGTCAGGGGGTAGCACCGGGGAGCTGTTTTTT
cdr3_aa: CASWSGGSTGELFF

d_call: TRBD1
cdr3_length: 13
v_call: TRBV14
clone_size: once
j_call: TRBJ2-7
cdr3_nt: TGTGCCAGCCGGGACAGATATTCCTACGAGCAGTACTTC
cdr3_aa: CASRDRYSYEQYF

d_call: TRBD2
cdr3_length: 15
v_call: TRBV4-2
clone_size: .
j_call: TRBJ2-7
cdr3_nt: TGTGCCAGCAGCCAAGGGGCTAGCGGGAGGTACGAGCAGTACTTC
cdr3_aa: CASSQGASGRYEQYF

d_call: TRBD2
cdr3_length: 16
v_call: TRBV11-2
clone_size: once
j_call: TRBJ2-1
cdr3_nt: TGTGCCAGCAGCCCCGGGGAGTTTTTAGCGGGAGCTGAGCAGTTCTTC
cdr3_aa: CASSPGEFLAGAEQFF

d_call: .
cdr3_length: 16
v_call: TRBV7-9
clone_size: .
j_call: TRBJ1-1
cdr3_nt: TGTGCCAGCAGCTCCCGCGGGAGGGAGGGGATACCTGAAGCTTTCTTT
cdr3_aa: CASSSRGREGIPEAFF

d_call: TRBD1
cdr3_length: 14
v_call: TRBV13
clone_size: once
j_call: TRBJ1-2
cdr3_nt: TGTGCCAGCAGCCAGGACAGGGTGATAGGGGGCTACACCTTC
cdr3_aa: CASSQDRVIGGYTF

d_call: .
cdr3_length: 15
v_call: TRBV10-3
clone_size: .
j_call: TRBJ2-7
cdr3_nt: TGTGCCATCAGTGACCCCGCGATGGCCGAGGGTAAGCAGTACTTC
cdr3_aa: CAISDPAMAEGKQYF

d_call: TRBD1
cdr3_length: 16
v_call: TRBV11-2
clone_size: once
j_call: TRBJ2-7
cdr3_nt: TGTGCCAGCAGCTTCCCTGCCGGGACAGGAACCTACGAGCAGTACTTC
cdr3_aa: CASSFPAGTGTYEQYF

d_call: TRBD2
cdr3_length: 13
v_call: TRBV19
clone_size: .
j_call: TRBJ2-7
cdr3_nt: TGTGCCACCGTGGGGACGGGGGGAATCGAGCAGTACTTC
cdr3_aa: CATVGTGGIEQYF

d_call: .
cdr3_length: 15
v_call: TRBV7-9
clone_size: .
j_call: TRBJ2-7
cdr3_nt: TGTGCCAGCAGCTCCCAGACAGGACCCCCCTACGAGCAGTACTTC
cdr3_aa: CASSSQTGPPYEQYF

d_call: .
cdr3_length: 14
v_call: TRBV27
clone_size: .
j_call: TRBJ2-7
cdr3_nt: TGTGCCAGCACATTAAGGGCTGGACTCTACGAGCAGTACTTC
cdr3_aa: CASTLRAGLYEQYF

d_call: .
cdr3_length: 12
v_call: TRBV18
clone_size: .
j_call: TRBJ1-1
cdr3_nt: TGTGCCAGCCTGGACGCCCGGACAGAAGCTTTCTTT
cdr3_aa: CASLDARTEAFF

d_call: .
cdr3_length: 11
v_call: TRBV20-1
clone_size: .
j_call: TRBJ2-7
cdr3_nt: TGCAGTGCCCCCTGGCCCGGGGAGCAGTACTTC
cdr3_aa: CSAPWPGEQYF

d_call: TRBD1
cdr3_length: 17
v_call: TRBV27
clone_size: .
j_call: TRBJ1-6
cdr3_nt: TGTGCCAGCAGCTTAATTACCGGGACAGGGGGTAGAGCACCCCTCCACTTT
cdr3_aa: CASSLITGTGGRAPLHF

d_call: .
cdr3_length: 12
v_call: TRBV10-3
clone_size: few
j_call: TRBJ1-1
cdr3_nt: TGTGCCTTCGGCCGGGGGGACACTGAAGCTTTCTTT
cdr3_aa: CAFGRGDTEAFF

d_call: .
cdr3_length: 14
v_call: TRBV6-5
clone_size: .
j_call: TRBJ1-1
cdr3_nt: TGTGCCAGCAGCTTTTACAGGGAGAACACTGAAGCTTTCTTT
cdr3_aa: CASSFYRENTEAFF

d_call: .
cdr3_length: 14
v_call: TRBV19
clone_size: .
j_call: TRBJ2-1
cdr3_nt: TGTGCCAGTAGTATGGCCCGGGTGGGGGGTGAGCAGTTCTTC
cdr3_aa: CASSMARVGGEQFF

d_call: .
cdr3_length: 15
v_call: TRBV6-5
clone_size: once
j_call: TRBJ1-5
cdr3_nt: TGTGCCAGCAGTTACTCGAAGGGTAGGGGCCAGCCCCAGCATTTT
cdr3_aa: CASSYSKGRGQPQHF

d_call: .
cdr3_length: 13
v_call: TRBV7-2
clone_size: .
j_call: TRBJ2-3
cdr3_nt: TGTGCCAGCAGCGGACTTTTTACGGATACGCAGTATTTT
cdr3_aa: CASSGLFTDTQYF

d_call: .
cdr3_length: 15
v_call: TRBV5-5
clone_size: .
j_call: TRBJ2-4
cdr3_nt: TGTGCCAGCAGCTTGGGCAGGGAAGTAGGCAACATTCAGTACTTC
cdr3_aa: CASSLGREVGNIQYF

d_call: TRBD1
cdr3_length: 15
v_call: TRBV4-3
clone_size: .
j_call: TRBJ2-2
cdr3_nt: TGCGCCAGCAGCCAAGTACAGGGGTACACCGGGGAGCTGTTTTTT
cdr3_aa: CASSQVQGYTGELFF

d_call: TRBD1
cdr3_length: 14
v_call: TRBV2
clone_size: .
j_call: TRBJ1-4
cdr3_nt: TGTGCCAGCAGTGCGGACAGGGAGAATGAAAAACTGTTTTTT
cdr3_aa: CASSADRENEKLFF

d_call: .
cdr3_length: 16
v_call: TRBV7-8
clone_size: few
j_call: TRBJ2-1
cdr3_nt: TGTGCCAGCAGCTTATACGGGGTAAGGGCCCGGGATGAGCAGTTCTTC
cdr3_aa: CASSLYGVRARDEQFF

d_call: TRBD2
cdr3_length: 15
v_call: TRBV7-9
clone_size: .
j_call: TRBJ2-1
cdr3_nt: TGTGCCAGCAGCGCAGGACTAGCGGGATACAATGAGCAGTTCTTC
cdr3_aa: CASSAGLAGYNEQFF

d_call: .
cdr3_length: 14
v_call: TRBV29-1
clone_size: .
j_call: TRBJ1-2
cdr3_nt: TGCAGCGTCCACGGAGGGGACGGAGGGGCGGGCTACACCTTC
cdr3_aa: CSVHGGDGGAGYTF

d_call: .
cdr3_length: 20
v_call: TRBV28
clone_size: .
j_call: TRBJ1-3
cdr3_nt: TGTGCCAGCAGTTTGAACCCCAAGTCATATTTGGGGCACTCTAGAAACACCATATATTTT
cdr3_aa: CASSLNPKSYLGHSRNTIYF

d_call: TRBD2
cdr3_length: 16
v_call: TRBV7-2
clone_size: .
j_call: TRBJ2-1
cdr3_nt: TGTGCCAGCAGCTTAGCGAGACTAGCGGGAGTGAATGAGCAGTTCTTC
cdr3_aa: CASSLARLAGVNEQFF

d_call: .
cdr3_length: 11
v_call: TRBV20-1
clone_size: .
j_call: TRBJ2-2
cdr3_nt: TGCAGTGCTTCGAGGACCGGGGAGCTGTTTTTT
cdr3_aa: CSASRTGELFF

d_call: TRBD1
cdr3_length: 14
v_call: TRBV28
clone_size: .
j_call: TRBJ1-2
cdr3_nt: TGTGCCAGCAGCACAGGGGGGGGGAACTATGGCTACACCTTC
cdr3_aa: CASSTGGGNYGYTF

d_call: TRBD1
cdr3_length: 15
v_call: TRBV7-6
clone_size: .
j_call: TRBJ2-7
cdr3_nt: TGTGCCAGCAGCCGCGCCGGGACAGGGTTCCACGAGCAGTACTTC
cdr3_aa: CASSRAGTGFHEQYF

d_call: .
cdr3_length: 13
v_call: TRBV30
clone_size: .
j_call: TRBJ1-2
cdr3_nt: TGTGCCTGGAGTGTATCTGAGGGATATGGCTACACCTTC
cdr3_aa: CAWSVSEGYGYTF

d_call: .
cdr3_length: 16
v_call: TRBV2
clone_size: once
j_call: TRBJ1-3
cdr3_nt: TGTGCCAGCATGCCCTTTGGAGCCAACTCTGGAAACACCATATATTTT
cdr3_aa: CASMPFGANSGNTIYF

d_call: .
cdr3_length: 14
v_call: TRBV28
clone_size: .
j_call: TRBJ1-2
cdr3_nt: TGTGCCAGCAGTCTCCCTTCCGAGGGCTATGGCTACACCTTC
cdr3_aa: CASSLPSEGYGYTF

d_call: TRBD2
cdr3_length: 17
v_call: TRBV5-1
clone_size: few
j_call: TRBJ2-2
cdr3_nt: TGCGCCAGCAGCACATCTCCCGGGACTAGCGGGACTGGGGAGCTGTTTTTT
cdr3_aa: CASSTSPGTSGTGELFF

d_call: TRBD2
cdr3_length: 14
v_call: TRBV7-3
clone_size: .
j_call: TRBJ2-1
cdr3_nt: TGTGCCAGCAGTCCGGGACTAGCGTACAATGAGCAGTTCTTC
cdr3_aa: CASSPGLAYNEQFF

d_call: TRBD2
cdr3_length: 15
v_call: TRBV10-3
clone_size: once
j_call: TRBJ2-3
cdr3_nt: TGTGCCATCACCCCTGCGGGAGGTCTGACAGATACGCAGTATTTT
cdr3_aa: CAITPAGGLTDTQYF

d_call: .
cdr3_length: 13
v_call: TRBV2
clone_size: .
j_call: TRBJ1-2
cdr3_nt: TGTGCCAGCAGTACGGGGGGGAACTATGGCTACACCTTC
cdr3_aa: CASSTGGNYGYTF

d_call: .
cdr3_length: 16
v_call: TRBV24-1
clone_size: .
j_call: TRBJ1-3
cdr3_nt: TGTGCCACCAGCGCCCGGGGTAAGGGCACTGGAAACACCATATATTTT
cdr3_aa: CATSARGKGTGNTIYF

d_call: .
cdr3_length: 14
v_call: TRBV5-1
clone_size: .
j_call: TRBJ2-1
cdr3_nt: TGCGCCAGCAGCTTGGGGTTGCAGGGCGGTGAGCAGTTCTTC
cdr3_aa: CASSLGLQGGEQFF

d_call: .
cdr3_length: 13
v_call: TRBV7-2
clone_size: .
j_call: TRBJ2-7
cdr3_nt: TGTGCCAGCAGCCACCCCACCGGTTACGAGCAGTACTTC
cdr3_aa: CASSHPTGYEQYF

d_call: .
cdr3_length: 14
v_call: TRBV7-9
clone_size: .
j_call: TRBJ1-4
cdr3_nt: TGTGCCTTAGGCGGGGGCGATATAAGTGAAAAACTGTTTTTT
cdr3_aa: CALGGGDISEKLFF

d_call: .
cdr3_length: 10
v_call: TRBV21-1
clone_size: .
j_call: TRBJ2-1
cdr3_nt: TGTGCCCCCGGGGGTAATGAGCAGTTCTTC
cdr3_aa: CAPGGNEQFF

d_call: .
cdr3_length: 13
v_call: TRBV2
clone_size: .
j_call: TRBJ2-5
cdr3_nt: TGTGCCAGCAGTCGTGACAACGAAGAGACCCAGTACTTC
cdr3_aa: CASSRDNEETQYF

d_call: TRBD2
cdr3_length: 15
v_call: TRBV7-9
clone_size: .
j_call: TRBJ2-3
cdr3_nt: TGTGCCAGCAGCTTAATGGGAGGGAGGACAGATACGCAGTATTTT
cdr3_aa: CASSLMGGRTDTQYF